Listed below are T cell receptor beta chains from one sample, sequenced in a study of human T cells and chemical hapten exposure. TCRdb processed the RACE reads anew with MiXCR; each CDR3 protein has one entry. The sample shows tens of thousands of distinct CDR3 sequences, 8.5% to 10% of them seen only once. The sequencing used whole blood, collected in connection with sensitization to the hapten diphenylcyclopropenone (DPC). All receptors come from a woman in her twenties or thirties with alopecia areata. Some clones in this sample may be carry-over from other donors' samples. Both conserved end residues are part of each CDR3. A D gene is named only where the DNA matches it firmly. Part of the rows lack a size; the others show once, few, many or a class for expanded clones.

CDR3: CATSRERGGTDTQYF
DNA: TGTGCCACCAGCAGAGAGCGGGGGGGCACAGATACGCAGTATTTT
size: -
D: TRBD2
V: TRBV15
J: TRBJ2-3

CDR3: CSPWDRRYTF
DNA: TGCAGTCCGTGGGACAGGCGCTACACCTTC
size: many
D: TRBD1
V: TRBV20-1
J: TRBJ1-2

CDR3: CSVDGTSGVYNEQFF
DNA: TGCAGCGTTGATGGGACTAGCGGGGTCTACAATGAGCAGTTCTTC
size: many
D: TRBD2
V: TRBV29-1
J: TRBJ2-1

CDR3: CAWSQYQETQYF
DNA: TGTGCCTGGAGTCAGTACCAAGAGACCCAGTACTTC
size: -
D: -
V: TRBV30
J: TRBJ2-5

CDR3: CASSPGTGIYEQYF
DNA: TGTGCCAGCAGCCCCGGGACAGGCATCTACGAGCAGTACTTC
size: few
D: TRBD1
V: TRBV5-6
J: TRBJ2-7

CDR3: CASSPGQLAQKRFF
DNA: TGCGCCAGCAGTCCTGGACAGTTAGCTCAAAAGCGGTTTTTT
size: medium-sized
D: -
V: TRBV5-1
J: TRBJ2-2

CDR3: CASSVTPMGANVLTF
DNA: TGTGCCAGCAGCGTGACACCTATGGGGGCCAACGTCCTGACTTTC
size: -
D: -
V: TRBV12-3/TRBV12-4
J: TRBJ2-6

CDR3: CASSLAPGSVETQYF
DNA: TGTGCCAGCAGCTTAGCCCCGGGATCGGTGGAGACCCAGTACTTC
size: -
D: -
V: TRBV7-2
J: TRBJ2-5

CDR3: CASSLFLSPDRRYEQYF
DNA: TGTGCCAGCAGCTTATTCTTGAGCCCCGACAGACGCTACGAGCAGTACTTC
size: -
D: -
V: TRBV7-2
J: TRBJ2-7

CDR3: CASNSVSAGQETQYF
DNA: TGTGCCAGCAACTCGGTATCGGCAGGCCAAGAGACCCAGTACTTC
size: medium-sized
D: -
V: TRBV2
J: TRBJ2-5

CDR3: CASSQRGGTDTQYF
DNA: TGTGCCAGCAGCCAAAGGGGGGGGACAGATACGCAGTATTTT
size: few
D: -
V: TRBV14
J: TRBJ2-3

CDR3: CASSWGTGEAADTQYF
DNA: TGTGCCAGCAGCTGGGGGACAGGGGAAGCCGCAGATACGCAGTATTTT
size: many
D: TRBD1
V: TRBV7-9
J: TRBJ2-3

CDR3: CASSQDTGLEAFF
DNA: TGCGCCAGCAGCCAAGATACGGGACTTGAAGCTTTCTTT
size: -
D: -
V: TRBV4-1
J: TRBJ1-1

CDR3: CASSPGTSGSDTQYF
DNA: TGTGCCAGCAGTCCCGGGACTAGCGGATCAGATACGCAGTATTTT
size: many
D: TRBD2
V: TRBV6-2/TRBV6-3
J: TRBJ2-3

CDR3: CASKSRASQETQYF
DNA: TGTGCCAGCAAAAGTAGGGCATCCCAAGAGACCCAGTACTTC
size: few
D: -
V: TRBV2
J: TRBJ2-5

CDR3: CASRLAGGKDTQYF
DNA: TGTGCCAGCAGGCTAGCGGGGGGCAAAGATACGCAGTATTTT
size: -
D: TRBD2
V: TRBV2
J: TRBJ2-3

CDR3: CASSSLLQGLSREQYF
DNA: TGTGCCAGCAGCTCTTTGCTGCAGGGACTCTCTAGGGAGCAGTACTTC
size: many
D: -
V: TRBV7-8
J: TRBJ2-7

CDR3: CASSTGRLNTEAFF
DNA: TGTGCCAGCAGTACGGGACGGTTGAACACTGAAGCTTTCTTT
size: few
D: -
V: TRBV6-5
J: TRBJ1-1

CDR3: CASSVGYQETQYF
DNA: TGTGCCAGCAGCGTGGGGTACCAAGAGACCCAGTACTTC
size: -
D: -
V: TRBV13
J: TRBJ2-5

CDR3: CATSDRSGLDNTGELFF
DNA: TGTGCCACCAGTGATCGATCCGGACTCGACAACACCGGGGAGCTGTTTTTT
size: few
D: -
V: TRBV24-1
J: TRBJ2-2

CDR3: CASSPGTGGATEAFF
DNA: TGTGCCAGCAGCCCAGGGACAGGGGGCGCGACTGAAGCTTTCTTT
size: -
D: TRBD1
V: TRBV7-3
J: TRBJ1-1

CDR3: CASSYLGTGDEKLFF
DNA: TGTGCCAGCAGTTATTTGGGGACAGGAGATGAAAAACTGTTTTTT
size: many
D: TRBD1
V: TRBV28
J: TRBJ1-4

CDR3: CASSLFREVSGELFF
DNA: TGTGCCAGCAGCTTATTCAGGGAGGTATCCGGGGAGCTGTTTTTT
size: many
D: -
V: TRBV7-2
J: TRBJ2-2

CDR3: CASSLDGGYYNEQFF
DNA: TGTGCCAGCAGCTTAGATGGGGGCTACTACAATGAGCAGTTCTTC
size: many
D: -
V: TRBV7-6
J: TRBJ2-1

CDR3: CASSPDTTYEQYF
DNA: TGTGCCAGCAGCCCCGACACCACCTACGAGCAGTACTTC
size: -
D: -
V: TRBV11-2
J: TRBJ2-7

CDR3: CASSYGGRGNEQFF
DNA: TGTGCCAGCAGTTACGGGGGCCGGGGGAATGAGCAGTTCTTC
size: -
D: -
V: TRBV6-2/TRBV6-3
J: TRBJ2-1

CDR3: CASSYSPRGNRDYGYTF
DNA: TGTGCCAGCAGTTACTCCCCGCGCGGCAACAGGGACTATGGCTACACCTTC
size: few
D: -
V: TRBV6-5
J: TRBJ1-2

CDR3: CASSLAGTGNLGYEQYF
DNA: TGTGCCAGCAGCTTAGCGGGGACAGGGAATCTCGGCTACGAGCAGTACTTC
size: many
D: TRBD1
V: TRBV7-2
J: TRBJ2-7

CDR3: CASSQIGPYNEQFF
DNA: TGTGCCAGCAGTCAAATCGGGCCCTACAATGAGCAGTTCTTC
size: many
D: -
V: TRBV7-9
J: TRBJ2-1

CDR3: CASSRSGGSNEKLFF
DNA: TGTGCCAGCAGCCGCTCCGGTGGGTCTAATGAAAAACTGTTTTTT
size: -
D: -
V: TRBV7-3
J: TRBJ1-4

CDR3: CASSPYRSGGATDTQYF
DNA: TGTGCCAGCAGCCCATATCGGAGCGGGGGGGCCACAGATACGCAGTATTTT
size: few
D: TRBD2
V: TRBV7-2
J: TRBJ2-3

CDR3: CSASVAGGSQETQYF
DNA: TGCAGTGCTAGTGTGGCAGGGGGATCGCAAGAGACCCAGTACTTC
size: -
D: TRBD1
V: TRBV20-1
J: TRBJ2-5

CDR3: CASSLVGGGLDTQYF
DNA: TGTGCCAGCAGCTTAGTCGGCGGGGGACTAGATACGCAGTATTTT
size: many
D: TRBD2
V: TRBV7-2
J: TRBJ2-3

CDR3: CASIGQNTEAFF
DNA: TGTGCCAGCATCGGGCAGAACACTGAAGCTTTCTTT
size: -
D: -
V: TRBV7-9
J: TRBJ1-1

CDR3: CASYVLNTEAFF
DNA: TGTGCCAGTTACGTCCTAAACACTGAAGCTTTCTTT
size: few
D: -
V: TRBV30
J: TRBJ1-1

CDR3: CASSRTSGGANEQYF
DNA: TGTGCCAGCAGCCGGACTAGCGGGGGGGCCAACGAGCAGTACTTC
size: many
D: TRBD2
V: TRBV11-2
J: TRBJ2-7

CDR3: CASRRGQGTYNSPLHF
DNA: TGTGCCAGCAGAAGAGGACAGGGGACTTATAATTCACCCCTCCACTTT
size: -
D: TRBD1
V: TRBV27
J: TRBJ1-6

CDR3: CASSFSGSNTGELFF
DNA: TGTGCCAGCAGTTTTTCAGGGTCCAACACCGGGGAGCTGTTTTTT
size: few
D: -
V: TRBV28
J: TRBJ2-2

CDR3: CASRRTANEQFF
DNA: TGTGCCAGCAGGCGAACGGCGAATGAGCAGTTCTTC
size: -
D: -
V: TRBV12-3/TRBV12-4
J: TRBJ2-1

CDR3: CASTPYASGRGSYEQYF
DNA: TGCGCCAGCACCCCTTATGCCTCGGGGAGGGGGTCCTACGAGCAGTACTTC
size: -
D: -
V: TRBV5-1
J: TRBJ2-7

CDR3: CASRTSAWFDTSNYGYTF
DNA: TGTGCCAGCAGAACTTCCGCGTGGTTCGACACTTCTAACTATGGCTACACCTTC
size: few
D: -
V: TRBV6-5
J: TRBJ1-2

CDR3: CASSPGDSVNTIYF
DNA: TGCGCCAGCAGCCCGGGGGACAGCGTAAACACCATATATTTT
size: many
D: TRBD1
V: TRBV5-1
J: TRBJ1-3

CDR3: CASSQGSRLAKNIQYF
DNA: TGTGCCAGCAGCCAAGGTAGCCGCCTAGCCAAAAACATTCAGTACTTC
size: many
D: -
V: TRBV14
J: TRBJ2-4

CDR3: CASSLAGGLDTQYF
DNA: TGTGCCAGCAGCTTAGCGGGGGGTTTAGATACGCAGTATTTT
size: -
D: -
V: TRBV7-2
J: TRBJ2-3

CDR3: CASSQDQDMGNQPQHF
DNA: TGTGCCAGCAGCCAAGACCAGGATATGGGCAATCAGCCCCAGCATTTT
size: many
D: -
V: TRBV4-2
J: TRBJ1-5

CDR3: CASGGSYNEQFF
DNA: TGTGCCAGTGGGGGTTCCTACAATGAGCAGTTCTTC
size: many
D: -
V: TRBV7-3
J: TRBJ2-1

CDR3: CASSIRGGLSGSYNEQFF
DNA: TGTGCCAGTAGTATTCGGGGGGGCCTCTCGGGGTCCTACAATGAGCAGTTCTTC
size: many
D: TRBD2
V: TRBV19
J: TRBJ2-1

CDR3: CASTHFDEQFF
DNA: TGTGCCAGCACCCACTTTGATGAGCAGTTCTTC
size: -
D: -
V: TRBV27
J: TRBJ2-1

CDR3: CSARDLSGLAGSYEQYF
DNA: TGCAGTGCTAGAGATCTTTCTGGACTAGCGGGTAGCTACGAGCAGTACTTC
size: -
D: TRBD2
V: TRBV20-1
J: TRBJ2-7

CDR3: CARRRGQGAPGELFF
DNA: TGTGCCAGGAGAAGGGGACAGGGAGCCCCCGGGGAGCTGTTTTTT
size: many
D: TRBD1
V: TRBV19
J: TRBJ2-2

CDR3: CASSLTGASPLHF
DNA: TGTGCCAGCAGCTTAACGGGGGCTTCACCCCTCCACTTT
size: -
D: -
V: TRBV7-3
J: TRBJ1-6

CDR3: CASTFGNIRVNGYTF
DNA: TGTGCCAGCACTTTCGGAAATATCAGGGTTAATGGCTACACCTTC
size: -
D: -
V: TRBV28
J: TRBJ1-2

CDR3: CASSTGGDTQYF
DNA: TGTGCCAGCAGCACTGGCGGGGATACGCAGTATTTT
size: few
D: -
V: TRBV5-6
J: TRBJ2-3

CDR3: CASSLFGGTNNQPQHF
DNA: TGTGCCAGCAGCTTATTTGGGGGGACAAACAATCAGCCCCAGCATTTT
size: many
D: -
V: TRBV7-2
J: TRBJ1-5

CDR3: CASSPDRVYTGELFF
DNA: TGTGCCAGCAGCCCGGACAGAGTATACACCGGGGAGCTGTTTTTT
size: many
D: -
V: TRBV7-6
J: TRBJ2-2

CDR3: CASSLDGRGDTEAFF
DNA: TGTGCCAGCAGCTTAGATGGCAGGGGGGACACTGAAGCTTTCTTT
size: -
D: TRBD1
V: TRBV7-6
J: TRBJ1-1

CDR3: CASSERRNQETQYF
DNA: TGTGCCAGCAGTGAAAGGCGGAACCAAGAGACCCAGTACTTC
size: many
D: -
V: TRBV2
J: TRBJ2-5

CDR3: CASSQNGGGYNEQFF
DNA: TGTGCCAGCAGCCAAAACGGCGGGGGATACAATGAGCAGTTCTTC
size: few
D: TRBD2
V: TRBV7-3
J: TRBJ2-1

CDR3: CASLDRRGRATYEQYF
DNA: TGTGCCAGCCTTGACCGAAGAGGGCGTGCAACCTACGAGCAGTACTTC
size: few
D: -
V: TRBV6-2/TRBV6-3
J: TRBJ2-7